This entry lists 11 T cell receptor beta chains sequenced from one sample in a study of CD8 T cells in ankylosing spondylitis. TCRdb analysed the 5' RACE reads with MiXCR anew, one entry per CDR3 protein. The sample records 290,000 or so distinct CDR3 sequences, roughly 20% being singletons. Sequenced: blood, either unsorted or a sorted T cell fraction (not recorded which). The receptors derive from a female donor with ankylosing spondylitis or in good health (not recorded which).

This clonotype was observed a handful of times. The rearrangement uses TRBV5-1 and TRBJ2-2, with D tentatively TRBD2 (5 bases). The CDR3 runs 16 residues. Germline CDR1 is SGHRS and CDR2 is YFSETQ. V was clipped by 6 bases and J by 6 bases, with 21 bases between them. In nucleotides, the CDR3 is TGCGCCAGCAAATCCCAAGCACCCCCGAGGGCCGGGGAGCTGTTTTTT. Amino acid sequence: CASKSQAPPRAGELFF.

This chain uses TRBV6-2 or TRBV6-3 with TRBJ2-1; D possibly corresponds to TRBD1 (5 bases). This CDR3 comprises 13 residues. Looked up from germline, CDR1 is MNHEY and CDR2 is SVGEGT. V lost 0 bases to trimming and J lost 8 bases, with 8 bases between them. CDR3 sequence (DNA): TGTGCCAGCAGTTACTCAAGGGGTTATGAGCAGTTCTTC. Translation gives CASSYSRGYEQFF.

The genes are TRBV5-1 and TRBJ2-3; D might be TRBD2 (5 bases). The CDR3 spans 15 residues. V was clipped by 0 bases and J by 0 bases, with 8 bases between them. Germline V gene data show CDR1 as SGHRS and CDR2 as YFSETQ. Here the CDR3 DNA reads TGCGCCAGCAGCTTGGGAGGGCCTAGCACAGATACGCAGTATTTT. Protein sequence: CASSLGGPSTDTQYF.

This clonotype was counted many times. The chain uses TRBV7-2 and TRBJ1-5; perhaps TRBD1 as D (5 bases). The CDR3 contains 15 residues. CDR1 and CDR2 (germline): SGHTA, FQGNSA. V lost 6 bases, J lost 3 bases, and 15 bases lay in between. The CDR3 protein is CASSSGPFSNQPQHF. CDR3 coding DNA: TGTGCCAGCAGTTCGGGACCTTTCTCCAATCAGCCCCAGCATTTT.

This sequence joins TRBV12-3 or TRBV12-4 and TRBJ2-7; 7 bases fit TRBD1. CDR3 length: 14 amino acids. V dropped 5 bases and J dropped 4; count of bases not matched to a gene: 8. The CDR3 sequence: CASSPRDSRYEQYF. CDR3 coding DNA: TGTGCCAGCAGTCCCCGGGACAGTAGGTACGAGCAGTACTTC.

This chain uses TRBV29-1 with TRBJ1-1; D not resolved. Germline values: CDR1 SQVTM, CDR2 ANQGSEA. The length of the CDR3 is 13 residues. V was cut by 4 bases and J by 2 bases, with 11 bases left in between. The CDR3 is CSVVRGLNTEAFF. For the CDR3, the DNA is TGCAGCGTTGTACGAGGGCTTAACACTGAAGCTTTCTTT. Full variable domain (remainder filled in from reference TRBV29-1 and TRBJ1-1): SAVISQKPSRDICQRGTSLTIQCQVDSQVTMMFWYRQQPGQSLTLIATANQGSEATYESGFVIDKFPISRPNLTFSTLTVSNMSPEDSSIYLCSVVRGLNTEAFFGQGTRLTVV.

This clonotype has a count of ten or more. CDR3 in DNA: TGTGCCAGCAGTTTTGGGCGGGAGACCCAGTACTTC. Its protein product is CASSFGRETQYF. The chain recombines TRBV28 with TRBJ2-5, with D hard to call. The CDR3 covers 12 residues. Trimming took 3 bases from V and 5 from J, leaving 7 bases between them. CDR1 and CDR2 (germline): MDHEN, SYDVKM.

The CDR3 loop reads CASSQGGSGPYEQYF. CDR3 bases: TGTGCCAGCAGCCAGGGGGGCAGCGGCCCCTACGAGCAGTACTTC. This chain connects TRBV11-2 to TRBJ2-7; D is possibly TRBD1 (7 bases). With 5 bases removed from V and 2 bases from J, the gap between germline ends came to 16 bases. Germline V CDR1 and CDR2: SGHAT, FQNNGV. This CDR3 is 15 amino acids long.

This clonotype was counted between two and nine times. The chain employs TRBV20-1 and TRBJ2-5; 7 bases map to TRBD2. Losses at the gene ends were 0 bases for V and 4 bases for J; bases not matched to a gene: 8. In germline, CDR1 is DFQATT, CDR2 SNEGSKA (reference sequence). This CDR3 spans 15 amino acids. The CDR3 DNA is TGCAGTGCTAGAGATCCCGCGGGAGTCGGAGAGACCCAGTACTTC. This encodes CSARDPAGVGETQYF.

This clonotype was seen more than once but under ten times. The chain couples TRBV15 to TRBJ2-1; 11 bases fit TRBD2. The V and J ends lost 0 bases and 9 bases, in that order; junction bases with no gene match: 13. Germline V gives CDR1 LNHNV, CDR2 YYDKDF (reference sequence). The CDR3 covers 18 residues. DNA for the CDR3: TGTGCCACCAGCAGAGAGCCTGGGCTAGCGGGAGGAGGAGTTGAGCAGTTCTTC. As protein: CATSREPGLAGGGVEQFF.

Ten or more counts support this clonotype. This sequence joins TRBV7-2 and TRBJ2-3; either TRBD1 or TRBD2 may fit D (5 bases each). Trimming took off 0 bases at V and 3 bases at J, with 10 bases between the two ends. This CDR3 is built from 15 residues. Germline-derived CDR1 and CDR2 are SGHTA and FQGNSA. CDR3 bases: TGTGCCAGCAGCTTAGCCGGGGACGCGACAGATACGCAGTATTTT. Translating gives CASSLAGDATDTQYF.